The clone carrying this TCR beta chain came up once. The junction had 9 bases not matched to a gene; V was cut back by 4 bases and J by 5 bases. Germline CDR1 and CDR2: SSHAT and FNYEAQ (reference sequence). The CDR3 contains 17 residues. This entry belongs to a study of blood T cell repertoires in COVID-19. Study-level information: COVID-19 samples from acute and convalescent phases originated in the United States, Italy and Spain.

Original methodology: Researchers report that nucleated cell counts were estimated from reference gene primer amplification. TCRdb keeps only in-frame clones here, not all; method: immunoSEQ multiplex PCR. V and J calls and clone size are given by that table; D and trimming were obtained from the DNA. The table has about 50,000 clones, about 92% seen once; the top ten hold 28%. Sequencing input: peripheral blood. The origin of this receptor is a woman of 80 years or more with acute or convalescent COVID-19. The V call is TRBV7-7, the J call TRBJ2-5; TRBD2 agrees at 14 bases. The CDR3 DNA follows: TGTGCCAGCAGCTCCGGACTAGCGGGGGGCCGGGGTGAGACCCAGTACTTC. This translates into CASSSGLAGGRGETQYF.